This is a list of T cell receptor beta chains from one sample in a study of cytomegalovirus exposure and HLA in healthy donors. The assay was immunoSEQ multiplex PCR, and TCRdb's table has in-frame clones only and misses some. The sample has around 200,000 clones, about three quarters seen once. Sequencing used PBMCs. These TCRs come from a woman younger than 45 in good health and CMV-seronegative. CDR3s leave out the opening cysteine and the closing phenylalanine or tryptophan. D genes are given only for firm matches.

V gene	J gene	D gene	CDR3 protein
TRBV28	TRBJ2-5	TRBD2	ASSLAGENQETQY
TRBV12-5	TRBJ2-1	NA	ASGLLAGGRNEQF
TRBV7-2	TRBJ1-1	NA	ASSLGGVMNTEAF
TRBV6-5	TRBJ2-7	NA	ASSYGDSSYEQY
TRBV7-2	TRBJ1-4	NA	ASSLASVSNEKLF
TRBV12-5	TRBJ2-7	NA	ASGLFAGYEQY
TRBV30	TRBJ1-2	NA	AWSPTGLTGGYT
TRBV27	TRBJ2-1	NA	ASSGRLVGIDNEQF
TRBV6-1	TRBJ2-7	NA	ASSDYDWGLYEQY
TRBV27	TRBJ2-1	NA	ASSLGPSQEQF